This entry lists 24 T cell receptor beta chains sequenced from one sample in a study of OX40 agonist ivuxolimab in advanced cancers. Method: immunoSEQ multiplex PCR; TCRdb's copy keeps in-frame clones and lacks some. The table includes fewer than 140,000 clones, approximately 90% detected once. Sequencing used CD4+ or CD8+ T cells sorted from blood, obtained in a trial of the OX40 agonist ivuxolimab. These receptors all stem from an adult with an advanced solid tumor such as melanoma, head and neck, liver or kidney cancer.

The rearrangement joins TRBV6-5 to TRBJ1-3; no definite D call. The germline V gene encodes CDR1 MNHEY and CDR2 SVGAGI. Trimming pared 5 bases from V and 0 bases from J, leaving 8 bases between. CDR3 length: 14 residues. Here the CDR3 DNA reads TGTGCCAGCAGTCCCTCCTTCTCTGGAAACACCATATATTTT. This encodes CASSPSFSGNTIYF.

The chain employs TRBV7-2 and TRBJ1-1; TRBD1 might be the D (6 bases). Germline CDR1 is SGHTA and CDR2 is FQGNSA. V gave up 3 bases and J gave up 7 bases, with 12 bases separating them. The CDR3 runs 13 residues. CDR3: CASSFLDSGEAFF. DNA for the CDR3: TGTGCCAGCAGCTTCCTGGACAGCGGTGAAGCTTTCTTT.

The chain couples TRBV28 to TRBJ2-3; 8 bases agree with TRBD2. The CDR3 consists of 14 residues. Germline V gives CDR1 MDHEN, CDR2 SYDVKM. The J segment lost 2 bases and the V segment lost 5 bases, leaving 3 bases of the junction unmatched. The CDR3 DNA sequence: TGTGCCAGCAGTCGGGGGGGAACCACAGATACGCAGTATTTT. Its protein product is CASSRGGTTDTQYF.

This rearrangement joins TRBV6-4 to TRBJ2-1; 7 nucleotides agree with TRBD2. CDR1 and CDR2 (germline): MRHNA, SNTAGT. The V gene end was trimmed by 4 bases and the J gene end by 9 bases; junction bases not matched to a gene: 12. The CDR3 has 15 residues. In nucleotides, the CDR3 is TGTGCCAGCAGTGCCCTTGGGGAGCGGGGCTCTGAGCAGTTCTTC. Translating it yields CASSALGERGSEQFF.

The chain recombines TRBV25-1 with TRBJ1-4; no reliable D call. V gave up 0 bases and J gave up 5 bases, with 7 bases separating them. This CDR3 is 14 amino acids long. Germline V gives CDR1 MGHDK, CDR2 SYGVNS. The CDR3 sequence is CASSEYTGNEKLFF. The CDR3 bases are TGTGCCAGCAGTGAATATACGGGAAATGAAAAACTGTTTTTT.

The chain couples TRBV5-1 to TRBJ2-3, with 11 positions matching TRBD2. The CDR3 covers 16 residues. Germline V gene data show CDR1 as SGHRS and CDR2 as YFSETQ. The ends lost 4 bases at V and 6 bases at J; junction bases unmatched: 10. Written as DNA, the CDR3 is TGCGCCAGCAGCACCGGACTAGCGGGCACGACGGATACGCAGTATTTT. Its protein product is CASSTGLAGTTDTQYF.

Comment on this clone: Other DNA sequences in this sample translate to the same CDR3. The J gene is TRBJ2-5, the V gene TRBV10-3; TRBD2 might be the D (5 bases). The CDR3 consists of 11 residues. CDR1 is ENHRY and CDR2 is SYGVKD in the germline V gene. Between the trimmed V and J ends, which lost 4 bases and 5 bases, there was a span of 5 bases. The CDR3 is CAISGGETQYF. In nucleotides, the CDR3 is TGTGCCATCAGTGGAGGGGAGACCCAGTACTTC.

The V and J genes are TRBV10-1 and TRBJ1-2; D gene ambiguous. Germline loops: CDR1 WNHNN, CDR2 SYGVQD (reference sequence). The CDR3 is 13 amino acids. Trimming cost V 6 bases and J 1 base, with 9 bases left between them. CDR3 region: CASSPGFNYGYTF. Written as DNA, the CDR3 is TGCGCCAGCAGCCCGGGGTTTAACTATGGCTACACCTTC.

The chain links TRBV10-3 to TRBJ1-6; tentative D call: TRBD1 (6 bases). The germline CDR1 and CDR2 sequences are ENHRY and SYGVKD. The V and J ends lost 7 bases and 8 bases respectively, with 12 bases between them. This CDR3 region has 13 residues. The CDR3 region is CAIKTGIDSPLHF. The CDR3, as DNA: TGTGCCATCAAGACAGGTATAGATTCACCCCTCCACTTT.

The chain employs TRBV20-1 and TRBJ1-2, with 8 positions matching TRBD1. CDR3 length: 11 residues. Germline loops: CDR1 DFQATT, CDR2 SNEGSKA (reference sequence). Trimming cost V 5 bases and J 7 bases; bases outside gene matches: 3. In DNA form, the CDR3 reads TGCAGTGCTTATGACAGGGGTGGCTACACCTTC. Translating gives CSAYDRGGYTF.

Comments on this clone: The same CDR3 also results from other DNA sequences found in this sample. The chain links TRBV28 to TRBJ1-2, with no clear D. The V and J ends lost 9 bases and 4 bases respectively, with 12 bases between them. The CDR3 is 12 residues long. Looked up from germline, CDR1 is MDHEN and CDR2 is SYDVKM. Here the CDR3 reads CASSLGFYGYTF. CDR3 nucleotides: TGTGCCAGTTCCCTTGGGTTCTATGGCTACACCTTC.

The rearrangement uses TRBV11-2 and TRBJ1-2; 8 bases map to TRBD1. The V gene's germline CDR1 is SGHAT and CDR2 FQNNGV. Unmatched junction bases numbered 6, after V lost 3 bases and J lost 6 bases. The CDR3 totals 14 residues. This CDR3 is CASSFQPGGNGYTF. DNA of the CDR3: TGTGCCAGCAGCTTCCAACCAGGGGGCAATGGCTACACCTTC. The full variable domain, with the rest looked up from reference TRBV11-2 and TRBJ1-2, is EAGVAQSPRYKIIEKRQSVAFWCNPISGHATLYWYQQILGQGPKLLIQFQNNGVVDDSQLPKDRFSAERLKGVDSTLKIQPAKLEDSAVYLCASSFQPGGNGYTFGSGTRLTVV.

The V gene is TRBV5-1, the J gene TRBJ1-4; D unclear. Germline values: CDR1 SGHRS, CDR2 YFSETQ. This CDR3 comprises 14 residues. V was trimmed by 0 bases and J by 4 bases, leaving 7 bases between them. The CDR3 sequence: CASSLEGVNEKLFF. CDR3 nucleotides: TGCGCCAGCAGCTTGGAAGGTGTTAATGAAAAACTGTTTTTT.

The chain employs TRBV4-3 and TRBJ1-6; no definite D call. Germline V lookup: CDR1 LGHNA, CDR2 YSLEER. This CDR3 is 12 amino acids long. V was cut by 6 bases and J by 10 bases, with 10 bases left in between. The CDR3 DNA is TGCGCCAGCAGTCTAGATGGGTCACCCCTCCACTTT. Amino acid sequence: CASSLDGSPLHF.

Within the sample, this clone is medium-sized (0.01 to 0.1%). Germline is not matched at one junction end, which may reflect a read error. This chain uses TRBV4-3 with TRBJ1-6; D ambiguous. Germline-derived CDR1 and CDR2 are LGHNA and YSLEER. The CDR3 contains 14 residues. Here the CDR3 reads CASRQDQLNSPLHF. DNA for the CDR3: TGCGCCAGCAGACAAGATCAGCTTAATTCACCCCTCCACTTT.

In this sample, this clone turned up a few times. In nucleotides, the CDR3 is TGCGCCAGCAGCCAAGATCGGGGGACCGGGGAGCTGTTTTTT. This translates into CASSQDRGTGELFF. This chain connects TRBV4-3 to TRBJ2-2; D might be TRBD2 (6 bases). There are 14 residues in the CDR3. CDR1 is LGHNA, CDR2 YSLEER, per germline. V was clipped by 0 bases and J by 5 bases, with 7 bases between them.

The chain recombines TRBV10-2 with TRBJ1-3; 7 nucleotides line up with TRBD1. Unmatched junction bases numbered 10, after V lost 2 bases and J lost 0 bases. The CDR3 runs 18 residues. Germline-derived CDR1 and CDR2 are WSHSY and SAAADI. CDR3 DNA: TGCGCCAGCAGTGAGCCCCATCTCCGGGACAGCTCTGGAAACACCATATATTTT. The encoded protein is CASSEPHLRDSSGNTIYF.

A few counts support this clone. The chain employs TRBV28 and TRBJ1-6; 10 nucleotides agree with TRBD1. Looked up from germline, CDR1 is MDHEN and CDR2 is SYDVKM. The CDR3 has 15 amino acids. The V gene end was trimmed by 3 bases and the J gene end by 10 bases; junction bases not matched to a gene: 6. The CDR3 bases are TGTGCCAGCAGTTTTCCGGGACAGGGGTGGTCACCCCTCCACTTT. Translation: CASSFPGQGWSPLHF.

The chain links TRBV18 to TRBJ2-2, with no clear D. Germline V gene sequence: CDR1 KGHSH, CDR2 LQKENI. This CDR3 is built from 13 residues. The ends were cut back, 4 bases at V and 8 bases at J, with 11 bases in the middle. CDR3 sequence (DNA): TGTGCCAGCTCACTTATGAGATCTGGGGAGCTGTTTTTT. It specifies CASSLMRSGELFF.

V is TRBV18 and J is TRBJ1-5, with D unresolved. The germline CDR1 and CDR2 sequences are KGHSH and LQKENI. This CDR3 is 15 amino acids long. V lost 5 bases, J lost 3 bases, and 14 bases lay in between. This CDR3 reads CASSETDTSNQPQHF. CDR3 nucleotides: TGTGCCAGCTCAGAAACCGACACATCCAATCAGCCCCAGCATTTT.

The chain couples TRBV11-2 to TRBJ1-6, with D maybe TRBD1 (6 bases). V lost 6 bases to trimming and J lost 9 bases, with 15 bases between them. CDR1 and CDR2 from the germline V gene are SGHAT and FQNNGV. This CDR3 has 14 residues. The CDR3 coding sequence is TGTGCCAGCAGACTACAGGGAAGGGGTTCACCCCTCCACTTT. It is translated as CASRLQGRGSPLHF.

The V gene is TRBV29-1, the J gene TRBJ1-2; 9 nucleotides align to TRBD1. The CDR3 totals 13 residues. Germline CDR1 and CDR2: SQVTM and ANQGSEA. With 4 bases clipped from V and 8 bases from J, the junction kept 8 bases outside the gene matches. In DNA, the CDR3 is TGCAGCGTTGTTTGGGACAGGGCTCGCGGCTACACCTTC. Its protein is CSVVWDRARGYTF. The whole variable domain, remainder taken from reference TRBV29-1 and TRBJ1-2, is SAVISQKPSRDICQRGTSLTIQCQVDSQVTMMFWYRQQPGQSLTLIATANQGSEATYESGFVIDKFPISRPNLTFSTLTVSNMSPEDSSIYLCSVVWDRARGYTFGSGTRLTVV.

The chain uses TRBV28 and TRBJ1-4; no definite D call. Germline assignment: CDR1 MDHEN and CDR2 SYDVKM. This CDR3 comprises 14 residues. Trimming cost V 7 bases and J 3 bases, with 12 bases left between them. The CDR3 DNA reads TGTGCCAGCATGGATGTTACGGCTAATGAAAAACTGTTTTTT. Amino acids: CASMDVTANEKLFF.

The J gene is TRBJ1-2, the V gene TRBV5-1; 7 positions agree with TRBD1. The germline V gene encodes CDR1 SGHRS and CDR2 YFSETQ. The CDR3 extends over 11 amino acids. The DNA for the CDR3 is TGCGCGACGAAGGGGGCGCTGGGCTACACCTTC. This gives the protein CATKGALGYTF.